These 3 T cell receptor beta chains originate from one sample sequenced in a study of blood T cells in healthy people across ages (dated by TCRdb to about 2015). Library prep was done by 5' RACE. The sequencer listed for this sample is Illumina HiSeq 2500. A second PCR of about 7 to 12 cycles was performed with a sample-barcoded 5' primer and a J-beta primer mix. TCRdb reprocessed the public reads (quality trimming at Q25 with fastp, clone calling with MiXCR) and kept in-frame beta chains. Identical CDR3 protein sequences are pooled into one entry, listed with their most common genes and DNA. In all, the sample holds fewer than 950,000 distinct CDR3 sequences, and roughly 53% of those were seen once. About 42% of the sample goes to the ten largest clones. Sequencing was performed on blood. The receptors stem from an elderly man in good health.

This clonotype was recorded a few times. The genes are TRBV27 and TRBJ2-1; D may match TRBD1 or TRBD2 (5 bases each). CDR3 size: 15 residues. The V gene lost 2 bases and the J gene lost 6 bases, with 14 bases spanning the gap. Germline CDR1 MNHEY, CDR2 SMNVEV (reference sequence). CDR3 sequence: CASSLPGALRNEQFF. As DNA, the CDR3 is TGTGCCAGCAGTTTACCCGGGGCTCTACGCAATGAGCAGTTCTTC.

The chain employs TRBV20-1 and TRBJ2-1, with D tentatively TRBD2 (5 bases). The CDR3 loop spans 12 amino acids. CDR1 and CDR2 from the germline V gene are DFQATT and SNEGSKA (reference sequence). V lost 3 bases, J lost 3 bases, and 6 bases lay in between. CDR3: CSARGVYNEQFF. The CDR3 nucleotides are TGCAGTGCTAGGGGAGTCTACAATGAGCAGTTCTTC.

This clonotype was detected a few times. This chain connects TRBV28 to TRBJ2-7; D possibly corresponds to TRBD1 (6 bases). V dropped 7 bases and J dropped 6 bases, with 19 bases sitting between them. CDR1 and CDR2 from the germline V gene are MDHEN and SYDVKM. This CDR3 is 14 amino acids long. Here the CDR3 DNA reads TGTGCCAGCACAGTACAGGGTGTGGGCGGCGAGCAGTACTTC. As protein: CASTVQGVGGEQYF.